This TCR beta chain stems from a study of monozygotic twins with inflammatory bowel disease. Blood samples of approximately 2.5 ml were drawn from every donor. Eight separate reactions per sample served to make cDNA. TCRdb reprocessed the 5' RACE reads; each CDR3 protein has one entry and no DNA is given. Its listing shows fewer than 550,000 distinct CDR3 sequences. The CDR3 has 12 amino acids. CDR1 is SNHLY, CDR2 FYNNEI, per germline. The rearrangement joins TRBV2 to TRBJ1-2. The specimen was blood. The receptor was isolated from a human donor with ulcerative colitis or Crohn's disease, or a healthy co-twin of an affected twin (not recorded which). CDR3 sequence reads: CASSQVAYGYTF.